This T cell receptor (beta chain) was captured by sequencing in a study of T cell responses to AZD1222 COVID-19 vaccine. The study's findings and limits: Possibly, clonal diversity was underestimated; donors were largely white British and included more females.

Regarding this clone: Its antigen is not known.

This CDR3 region has 13 residues. Trimming took off 2 bases at V and 6 bases at J, with 7 bases between the two ends. Profiling relied on immunoSEQ multiplex PCR, and the TCRdb table lists in-frame clones only, not all of them. The table lists 65,000 to 80,000 clones, approximately 90% of them singletons. This specimen consisted of peripheral blood, obtained on day 0 of MenACWY control vaccination. The source of this sequence is an adult in good health. The rearrangement links TRBV12-3 or TRBV12-4 to TRBJ2-2; D gene ambiguous. CDR3 residues: CASSLIEAGELFF. Here the CDR3 DNA reads TGTGCCAGCAGTTTAATTGAGGCCGGGGAGCTGTTTTTT.